The present entry profiles one T cell receptor beta chain with its context. The antigen is undetermined. The sample belongs to a study of cytomegalovirus exposure and HLA in healthy donors. As for the study in general: In an early release, HLA-typed donors contributed approximately 82 million unique TCR sequences. Study findings and constraints: DRB1 showed the most TCR associations and HLA-C the fewest in a later analysis, as rates varied by HLA locus. Previous analysis showed most TCR beta V segments were productive about 87% or about 30% of the time.

The PCR made use of 60 Vbeta and 13 Jbeta primers. Assay used: immunoSEQ multiplex PCR; TCRdb lists only in-frame clones, some missing. Counted here are 200,000 to 250,000 clones, approximately 79% occurring once; the ten biggest clones make up 1.5% to 2%. This CDR3 region has 14 residues. Trimming removed 4 bases from V and 5 bases from J, with 14 bases in between. The germline CDR1 and CDR2 sequences are SEHNR and FQNEAQ (reference sequence). Sequenced input: PBMCs. This receptor was obtained from a man in his forties or fifties in good health and CMV-seronegative. The chain couples TRBV7-9 to TRBJ2-5; a weak D match, TRBD1 (6 bases). In nucleotides, the CDR3 is TGTGCCAGCAGCTCCAGGGGCTTGGGGGAGACCCAGTACTTC. It specifies CASSSRGLGETQYF. The full variable domain, its missing parts supplied by reference TRBV7-9 and TRBJ2-5, is DTGVSQNPRHKITKRGQNVTFRCDPISEHNRLYWYRQTLGQGPEFLTYFQNEAQLEKSRLLSDRFSAERPKGSFSTLEIQRTEQGDSAMYLCASSSRGLGETQYFGPGTRLLVL.